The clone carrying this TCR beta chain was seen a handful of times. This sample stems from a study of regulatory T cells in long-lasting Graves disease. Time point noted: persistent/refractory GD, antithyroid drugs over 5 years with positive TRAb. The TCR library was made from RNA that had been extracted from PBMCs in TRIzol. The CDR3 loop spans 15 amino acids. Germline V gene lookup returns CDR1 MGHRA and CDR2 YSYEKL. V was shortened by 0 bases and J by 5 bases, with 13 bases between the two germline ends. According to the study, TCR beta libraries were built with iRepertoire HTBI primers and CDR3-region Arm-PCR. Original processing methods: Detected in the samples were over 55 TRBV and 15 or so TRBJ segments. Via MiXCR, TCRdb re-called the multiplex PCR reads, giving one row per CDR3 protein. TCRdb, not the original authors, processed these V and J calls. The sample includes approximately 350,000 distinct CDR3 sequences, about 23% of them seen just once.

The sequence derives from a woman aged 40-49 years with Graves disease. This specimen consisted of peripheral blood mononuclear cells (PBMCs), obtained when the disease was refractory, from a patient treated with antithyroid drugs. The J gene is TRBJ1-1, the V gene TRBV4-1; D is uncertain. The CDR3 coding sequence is TGCGCCAGCAGCCAAGATATGTGGCAGGAGACTGAAGCTTTCTTT. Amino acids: CASSQDMWQETEAFF.